These 31 T cell receptor beta chains originate from one sample sequenced in a study of blood T cell repertoires in COVID-19. The repertoire was sequenced with immunoSEQ multiplex PCR; TCRdb's copy has only in-frame clones and lacks some. The sample lists 350,000 to 400,000 clones, roughly 89% occurring once. Specimen: peripheral blood. All receptors come from a man aged 18 to 30 with active or convalescent COVID-19.

This rearrangement joins TRBV5-1 to TRBJ2-3, with D possibly TRBD1 on 6 matching bases. The V gene's germline CDR1 is SGHRS and CDR2 YFSETQ. The ends were cut back, 0 bases at V and 6 bases at J, with 11 bases in the middle. The CDR3 is 14 amino acids. The CDR3 is CASSLVGGSDTQYF. CDR3 coding DNA: TGCGCCAGCAGCTTGGTAGGGGGATCCGATACGCAGTATTTT.

The rearrangement uses TRBV7-9 and TRBJ1-4; 8 bases fit TRBD1. The V gene's germline CDR1 is SEHNR and CDR2 FQNEAQ (reference sequence). V was pared by 1 base and J by 2 bases, with 3 bases of the junction left unmatched. The CDR3 runs to 16 residues. CDR3 DNA: TGTGCCAGCAGCTTAGGACAGGGGCTGACTAATGAAAAACTGTTTTTT. Residues: CASSLGQGLTNEKLFF. The variable domain in full, completed from reference TRBV7-9 and TRBJ1-4, reads DTGVSQNPRHKITKRGQNVTFRCDPISEHNRLYWYRQTLGQGPEFLTYFQNEAQLEKSRLLSDRFSAERPKGSFSTLEIQRTEQGDSAMYLCASSLGQGLTNEKLFFGSGTQLSVL.

The J gene is TRBJ1-1, the V gene TRBV7-2, with D perhaps matching TRBD1 (5 bases). Germline V gives CDR1 SGHTA, CDR2 FQGNSA. This CDR3 has 13 residues. Trimming took off 4 bases at V and 0 bases at J, with 6 bases between the two ends. The DNA of the CDR3 is TGTGCCAGCAGCTCACAGGTGAACACTGAAGCTTTCTTT. Amino acids: CASSSQVNTEAFF.

V and J are TRBV3-1 (or the pseudogene TRBV3-2) and TRBJ1-2; D unclear. V lost 2 bases, J lost 8 bases, and 21 bases lay in between. The CDR3 spans 16 residues. CDR1 and CDR2 from the germline V gene are LGHDT and YNNKEL (reference sequence). The CDR3 nucleotides read TGTGCCAGCAGCCAATTTTTCAGACTGCCCGCGTGGGGCTACACCTTC. This encodes CASSQFFRLPAWGYTF.

This sequence joins TRBV15 and TRBJ2-5; 9 nucleotides align to TRBD2. The length of the CDR3 is 15 residues. V lost 4 bases, J lost 5 bases, and 8 bases stayed unmatched. Germline assignment: CDR1 LNHNV and CDR2 YYDKDF (reference sequence). The CDR3 protein is CATSKPAGGQETQYF. The CDR3 nucleotides are TGTGCCACCAGCAAGCCGGCGGGGGGGCAGGAGACCCAGTACTTC.

V and J are TRBV28 and TRBJ1-5; unclear D gene. CDR1 and CDR2 (germline): MDHEN, SYDVKM. This CDR3 comprises 16 residues. The ends were cut back, 4 bases at V and 0 bases at J, with 13 bases in the middle. CDR3 region: CASSSPEGNSNQPQHF. Here the CDR3 DNA reads TGTGCCAGCAGTTCTCCTGAGGGCAATAGCAATCAGCCCCAGCATTTT. Filled out from reference TRBV28 and TRBJ1-5, the complete variable domain reads DVKVTQSSRYLVKRTGEKVFLECVQDMDHENMFWYRQDPGLGLRLIYFSYDVKMKEKGDIPEGYSVSREKKERFSLILESASTNQTSMYLCASSSPEGNSNQPQHFGDGTRLSIL.

The sample holds one count of this clone. For the CDR3, the DNA is TGTGCCTGGACTCCGGGGGGCACCGGGGAGCTGTTTTTT. Translated, it gives CAWTPGGTGELFF. The chain carries TRBV30 and TRBJ2-2; 7 bases fit TRBD2. The CDR3 extends over 13 amino acids. From germline, CDR1 is GTSNPN and CDR2 SVGIG (reference sequence). V gave up 4 bases and J gave up 4 bases; unmatched junction bases: 3.

This clone occurred once. V and J are TRBV19 and TRBJ1-5, with D hard to call. Between the trimmed V and J ends, which lost 3 bases and 2 bases, there was a span of 11 bases. The CDR3 spans 15 residues. Germline CDR1 is LNHDA and CDR2 is SQIVND (reference sequence). CDR3 bases: TGTGCCAGTAGTATGGTGCCCCAGGGCAATCAGCCCCAGCATTTT. Translation gives CASSMVPQGNQPQHF.

The gene calls are TRBV15 and TRBJ2-5; 10 bases are shared with TRBD2. Trimming cost V 1 base and J 4 bases; bases outside gene matches: 6. The CDR3 spans 16 residues. From germline, CDR1 is LNHNV and CDR2 YYDKDF (reference sequence). The CDR3 coding sequence is TGTGCCACCAGCAGAGCCGGCACTAGCGGGGTAGAGACCCAGTACTTC. Translating gives CATSRAGTSGVETQYF.

DNA of the CDR3: TGTGCCAGCGGCAGTGGACTCAGAACTGAAGCTTTCTTT. As protein: CASGSGLRTEAFF. The chain is built from TRBV7-2 and TRBJ1-1; D is unclear. CDR3 size: 13 residues. Trimming shortened V by 8 bases and J by 5 bases, and 15 bases separated the two germline ends. Germline V lookup: CDR1 SGHTA, CDR2 FQGNSA.

The rearrangement joins TRBV28 to TRBJ2-5; possibly TRBD2 for D (6 bases). V lost 1 base and J lost 5, with 17 bases in between. This CDR3 is built from 16 residues. Looked up from germline, CDR1 is MDHEN and CDR2 is SYDVKM. CDR3 coding DNA: TGTGCCAGCAGTTTATCGGAGGGCTTTCCAGGGGAGACCCAGTACTTC. This encodes CASSLSEGFPGETQYF.

The genes are TRBV7-9 and TRBJ2-5, with 11 bases matching TRBD2. The CDR3 contains 14 residues. Germline V gene data show CDR1 as SEHNR and CDR2 as FQNEAQ (reference sequence). J gave up 5 bases and V 8 bases, and 7 bases lay outside the gene matches. CDR3 nucleotides: TGTGCCAGCGCCTGGGCTAGCGGGAGGGAGACCCAGTACTTC. Its translation: CASAWASGRETQYF.

The chain carries TRBV6-5 and TRBJ1-5, with a weak D call TRBD1 (5 bases). The CDR3 covers 14 residues. Germline CDR1 and CDR2: MNHEY and SVGAGI. Between the trimmed V and J ends, which lost 6 bases and 2 bases, there was a span of 11 bases. The CDR3: CASSRTSGNQPQHF. In nucleotides, the CDR3 is TGTGCCAGCAGCCGGACATCAGGCAATCAGCCCCAGCATTTT.

The V and J genes are TRBV24-1 and TRBJ1-1; D is perhaps TRBD1 (5 bases). Germline loops: CDR1 KGHDR, CDR2 SFDVKD. This CDR3 spans 12 amino acids. Deletions cut 6 bases from V and 5 bases from J, with 9 bases between. In nucleotides, the CDR3 is TGTGCCACCAGTTGGGGGGGAACTGAAGCTTTCTTT. It yields the protein CATSWGGTEAFF.

The rearrangement uses TRBV25-1 and TRBJ1-4; D is unresolved. The ends were cut back, 0 bases at V and 4 bases at J, with 12 bases in the middle. Germline CDR1 and CDR2: MGHDK and SYGVNS. This CDR3 contains 16 residues. As DNA, the CDR3 is TGTGCCAGCAGTGAATATGAGGGCCGGAGTAATGAAAAACTGTTTTTT. As protein: CASSEYEGRSNEKLFF.

The chain employs TRBV18 and TRBJ1-1; D perhaps matches TRBD1 (5 bases). V was pared by 1 base and J by 0 bases, with 9 bases between. CDR1 and CDR2 from the germline V gene are KGHSH and LQKENI. The CDR3 length is 15 residues. The CDR3 DNA reads TGTGCCAGCTCACCACGGGGCACTATGAACACTGAAGCTTTCTTT. This sequence encodes CASSPRGTMNTEAFF.

The rearrangement joins TRBV7-2 to TRBJ1-6, with D unclear. Germline V gives CDR1 SGHTA, CDR2 FQGNSA. The V and J ends lost 5 bases and 12 bases respectively, with 17 bases between them. This CDR3 is 14 amino acids long. CDR3 nucleotide sequence: TGTGCCAGCAGCAAACCGGGCTCCGGGAAACCCCTCCACTTT. This translates into CASSKPGSGKPLHF.

The rearrangement links TRBV6-5 to TRBJ1-2; D gene unclear. The CDR3 spans 11 residues. Trimming removed 4 bases at V and 7 bases at J, with 7 bases between. CDR1 is MNHEY, CDR2 SVGAGI, per germline. CDR3 sequence (DNA): TGTGCCAGCAGTTCGTCGGGTGGCTACACCTTC. Translation gives CASSSSGGYTF.

This clone was seen only once. The rearrangement joins TRBV6-5 to TRBJ2-7, with D possibly TRBD1 on 5 matching bases. V lost 2 bases to trimming and J lost 1 base, with 6 bases between them. In germline, CDR1 is MNHEY, CDR2 SVGAGI. The CDR3 is 13 amino acids. DNA of the CDR3: TGTGCCAGCAGTTACAGGGGATCCTACGAGCAGTACTTC. Protein product: CASSYRGSYEQYF.

This clone was detected only once. CDR3: CASSPWDRALDEQFF. CDR3 in DNA: TGTGCCAGCAGCCCCTGGGACAGGGCTCTCGATGAGCAGTTCTTC. The chain has TRBV5-8 and TRBJ2-1, with TRBD1 matching over 9 bases. Germline CDR1 and CDR2: SGHTS and YDEGEE. The junction had 10 bases not matched to a gene; V was cut back by 4 bases and J by 8 bases. CDR3 size: 15 residues.

There are a few counts of this clone. The chain combines TRBV3-1 (or the pseudogene TRBV3-2) with TRBJ2-1; 8 bases match TRBD2. CDR1 and CDR2 (germline): LGHDT, YNNKEL (reference sequence). CDR3 length equals 15 residues. J was trimmed by 3 bases and V by 4 bases; bases with no gene match: 5. The CDR3 sequence: CASSPTSGSYNEQFF. The CDR3 DNA sequence: TGTGCCAGCAGCCCGACCAGCGGGAGCTACAATGAGCAGTTCTTC.

To note about this clone: The junction shows a germline mismatch at one end, possibly a read error. The chain couples TRBV7-2 to TRBJ2-1, with TRBD1 matching over 9 bases. Germline V gene lookup returns CDR1 SGHTA and CDR2 FQGNSA. This CDR3 contains 13 residues. CDR3 bases: TGTGCCAGCAGCCCTGACCCGGGACAGGGTGTTCTCTTC. Translated: CASSPDPGQGVLF.

Details on this clone: Other DNA sequences within the sample encode an identical CDR3. The chain carries TRBV24-1 and TRBJ1-3; a possible D gene is TRBD1 (6 bases). The V end lost 2 bases, the J end lost 2 bases, and 12 bases lay between the germline ends. There are 16 residues in the CDR3. The germline CDR1 and CDR2 sequences are KGHDR and SFDVKD. The CDR3 loop reads CATSDSRGGAGNTIYF. The CDR3, as DNA: TGTGCCACCAGTGATTCAAGAGGGGGAGCTGGAAACACCATATATTTT.

This chain uses TRBV7-9 with TRBJ2-1; D might be TRBD2 (5 bases). This CDR3 contains 14 residues. The ends were cut back, 10 bases at V and 9 bases at J, with 22 bases in the middle. Germline-derived CDR1 and CDR2 are SEHNR and FQNEAQ (reference sequence). The CDR3 region has the DNA TGTGCCACAGCGCAGGCTACTAGTTCAATTGAGCAGTTCTTC. As protein: CATAQATSSIEQFF.

In its sample, this clone was seen once. The chain combines TRBV7-9 with TRBJ2-4, with 10 positions matching TRBD1. V lost 3 bases and J lost 1; bases outside the gene matches: 3. This CDR3 has 16 residues. Germline lookup yields CDR1 SEHNR and CDR2 FQNEAQ (reference sequence). CDR3 sequence reads: CASSFRTGGAKNIQYF. In nucleotides, the CDR3 is TGTGCCAGCAGCTTTCGGACAGGGGGGGCCAAAAACATTCAGTACTTC.

The chain links TRBV28 to TRBJ1-5; the D is unclear. Germline V gene sequence: CDR1 MDHEN, CDR2 SYDVKM. V was pared by 7 bases and J by 4 bases, with 11 bases between. The CDR3 has 13 amino acids. Here the CDR3 reads CASTFRVNQPQHF. For the CDR3, the DNA is TGTGCCAGCACTTTCCGGGTTAATCAGCCCCAGCATTTT. Filled out from reference TRBV28 and TRBJ1-5, the complete variable domain reads DVKVTQSSRYLVKRTGEKVFLECVQDMDHENMFWYRQDPGLGLRLIYFSYDVKMKEKGDIPEGYSVSREKKERFSLILESASTNQTSMYLCASTFRVNQPQHFGDGTRLSIL.

This sequence joins TRBV28 and TRBJ2-5; D perhaps matches TRBD2 (5 bases). CDR3 length equals 13 residues. CDR1 MDHEN and CDR2 SYDVKM come from the germline V gene. Trimming left V 8 bases short and J 4 bases short, with 14 bases between. CDR3 in DNA: TGTGCCAGCGTTGGGGAGTTTCGAGAGACCCAGTACTTC. This gives the protein CASVGEFRETQYF.

This clone is a singleton in its sample. This chain connects TRBV20-1 to TRBJ1-1; no clear D. This CDR3 is 11 amino acids long. Germline V CDR1 and CDR2: DFQATT, SNEGSKA (reference sequence). Trimming shortened V by 1 base and J by 3 bases, and 3 bases separated the two germline ends. Here the CDR3 reads CSARGDTEAFF. The CDR3 DNA follows: TGCAGTGCTAGAGGAGACACTGAAGCTTTCTTT.

This chain joins TRBV4-2 and TRBJ1-1, with D perhaps TRBD1 (6 bases). The CDR3 covers 14 residues. From germline, CDR1 is LGHNA and CDR2 YNFKEQ. Trimming took off 3 bases at V and 5 bases at J, with 13 bases between the two ends. CDR3 loop: CASSQGHLGTEAFF. The CDR3 nucleotides are TGTGCCAGCAGCCAGGGACACTTGGGGACTGAAGCTTTCTTT.

The gene calls are TRBV11-2 and TRBJ2-1, with TRBD2 identical over 12 bases. Trimming at V came to 5 bases and at J to 4 bases, leaving 3 bases not matched to a gene. The CDR3 is 15 residues long. The germline CDR1 and CDR2 sequences are SGHAT and FQNNGV. The CDR3 DNA reads TGTGCCAGCAGCGGGGGACTAGCGGGTTACAATGAGCAGTTCTTC. Translating it yields CASSGGLAGYNEQFF.

This chain connects TRBV9 to TRBJ1-2; D not resolved. CDR1 and CDR2 from the germline V gene are SGDLS and YYNGEE. The V end lost 4 bases, the J end lost 2 bases, and 3 bases lay between the germline ends. The CDR3 sequence is 11 residues long. CDR3 region: CASSQNYGYTF. The CDR3 region has the DNA TGTGCCAGCAGCCAAAACTATGGCTACACCTTC.